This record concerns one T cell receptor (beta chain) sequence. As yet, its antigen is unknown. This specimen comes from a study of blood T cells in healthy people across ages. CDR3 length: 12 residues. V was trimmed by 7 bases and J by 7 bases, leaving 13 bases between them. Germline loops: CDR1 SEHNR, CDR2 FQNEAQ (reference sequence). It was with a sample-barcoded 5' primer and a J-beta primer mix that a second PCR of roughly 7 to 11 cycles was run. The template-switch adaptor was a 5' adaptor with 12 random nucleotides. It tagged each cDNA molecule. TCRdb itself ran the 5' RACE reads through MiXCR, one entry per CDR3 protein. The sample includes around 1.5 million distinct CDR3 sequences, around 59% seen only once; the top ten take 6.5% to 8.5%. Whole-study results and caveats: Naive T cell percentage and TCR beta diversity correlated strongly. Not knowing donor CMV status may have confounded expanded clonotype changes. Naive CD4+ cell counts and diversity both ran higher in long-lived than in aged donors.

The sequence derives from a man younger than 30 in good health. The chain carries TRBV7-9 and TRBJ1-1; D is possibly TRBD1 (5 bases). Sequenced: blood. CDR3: CASTPSGGEAFF. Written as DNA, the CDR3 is TGTGCCAGCACCCCATCCGGGGGTGAAGCTTTCTTT.